These 21 T cell receptor beta chains share one sample of origin, sequenced in a study of identifying expanded T cells in peripheral blood. Clones were sequenced by immunoSEQ multiplex PCR, and TCRdb holds only the in-frame ones, with some missing. The table includes about 78,000 clones, almost 85% detected once. What was sequenced was blood. The source is a person aged 18-69 years in good health.

J is TRBJ2-7 and V is TRBV13; 14 positions agree with TRBD2. V trimming: 5 bases; J trimming: 5 bases; junction bases outside the gene matches: 11. Per germline, CDR1 PRHDT and CDR2 FYEKMQ (reference sequence). The CDR3 is 17 residues long. For the CDR3, the DNA is TGTGCCAGCAGCCAGGGACTAGCGGGAGTATACCGGCACGAGCAGTACTTC. It yields the protein CASSQGLAGVYRHEQYF.

The V call is TRBV6-1, the J call TRBJ1-1; 8 nucleotides line up with TRBD1. V lost 6 bases to trimming and J lost 1 base; unmatched junction nucleotides: 4. The CDR3 is 14 residues long. The germline V gene has CDR1 MNHNS and CDR2 SASEGT. CDR3 in amino acids: CASRDRVTNTEAFF. CDR3 coding DNA: TGTGCCAGCAGGGACAGGGTGACGAACACTGAAGCTTTCTTT.

The rearrangement joins TRBV2 to TRBJ1-6; D remains unclear. The germline V and J ends were trimmed by 5 bases and 7 bases, with 6 bases remaining between them. There are 12 residues in the CDR3. CDR1 is SNHLY and CDR2 is FYNNEI in the germline V gene. The CDR3 sequence is CASSKTNSPLHF. The DNA of the CDR3 is TGTGCCAGCAGTAAGACGAATTCACCCCTCCACTTT. The full variable domain, its missing parts supplied by reference TRBV2 and TRBJ1-6, is EPEVTQTPSHQVTQMGQEVILRCVPISNHLYFYWYRQILGQKVEFLVSFYNNEISEKSEIFDDQFSVERPDGSNFTLKIRSTKLEDSAMYFCASSKTNSPLHFGNGTRLTVT.

This chain uses TRBV27 with TRBJ2-5; 11 bases fit TRBD2. The germline V gene has CDR1 MNHEY and CDR2 SMNVEV (reference sequence). V trimming: 5 bases; J trimming: 4 bases; junction bases outside the gene matches: 6. CDR3 length equals 15 residues. CDR3 sequence: CASSILGTSGETQYF. The CDR3 DNA is TGTGCCAGCAGTATTTTAGGGACTAGCGGAGAGACCCAGTACTTC.

The chain uses TRBV10-3 and TRBJ2-3; 12 bases match TRBD2. The CDR3 extends over 15 amino acids. J was trimmed by 6 bases and V by 4 bases; bases with no gene match: 5. Looked up from germline, CDR1 is ENHRY and CDR2 is SYGVKD. As DNA, the CDR3 is TGTGCCATCAGTGCCGCGACTAGCGGGAGCGATACGCAGTATTTT. Protein: CAISAATSGSDTQYF.

The chain is built from TRBV7-2 and TRBJ2-5; the match to TRBD2 covers 9 bases. Trimming at V came to 4 bases and at J to 4 bases, leaving 16 bases not matched to a gene. The CDR3 sequence is 18 residues long. CDR1 is SGHTA, CDR2 FQGNSA, per germline. The CDR3 sequence is CASSSREVAGVGAETQYF. CDR3 sequence (DNA): TGTGCCAGCAGCTCTCGAGAGGTAGCGGGAGTAGGGGCAGAGACCCAGTACTTC.

The V call is TRBV28, the J call TRBJ2-2; 8 bases match TRBD1. The V segment lost 5 bases and the J segment 3 bases; nucleotides outside the gene matches: 11. Germline V gene data show CDR1 as MDHEN and CDR2 as SYDVKM. CDR3 length equals 17 residues. CDR3 nucleotides: TGTGCCAGCAGTACGTTCGGGACACAGGGGGACACCGGGGAGCTGTTTTTT. Residues: CASSTFGTQGDTGELFF.

This chain links TRBV7-2 with TRBJ1-2; weak D call: TRBD1 (6 bases). CDR3 length: 12 amino acids. Per germline, CDR1 SGHTA and CDR2 FQGNSA. V was pared by 6 bases and J by 8 bases, with 13 bases between. The CDR3 DNA reads as TGTGCCAGCAGGCGGGGGCTCGGAGGCTACACCTTC. Protein sequence: CASRRGLGGYTF. The full variable domain, with the rest looked up from reference TRBV7-2 and TRBJ1-2, is GAGVSQSPSNKVTEKGKDVELRCDPISGHTALYWYRQSLGQGLEFLIYFQGNSAPDKSGLPSDRFSAERTGGSVSTLTIQRTQQEDSAVYLCASRRGLGGYTFGSGTRLTVV.

The V call is TRBV29-1, the J call TRBJ2-2; weak D call: TRBD1 (6 bases). V lost 6 bases to trimming and J lost 6 bases, with 8 bases between them. This CDR3 is 11 amino acids long. Germline V lookup: CDR1 SQVTM, CDR2 ANQGSEA. CDR3 nucleotide sequence: TGCAGCGTCGAGGGGGCCGGGGAGCTGTTTTTT. Amino acids: CSVEGAGELFF.

The gene calls are TRBV9 and TRBJ2-3; 11 bases map to TRBD2. In germline, CDR1 is SGDLS, CDR2 YYNGEE. V shed 4 bases and J 5 bases; nucleotides not matched to a gene: 15. CDR3 length: 18 amino acids. The CDR3 reads CASSPEGGTSGDGDTQYF. The CDR3 nucleotides read TGTGCCAGCAGCCCAGAGGGGGGGACTAGCGGCGATGGAGATACGCAGTATTTT. Looking up the rest from reference TRBV9 and TRBJ2-3 gives the full variable domain: DSGVTQTPKHLITATGQRVTLRCSPRSGDLSVYWYQQSLDQGLQFLIQYYNGEERAKGNILERFSAQQFPDLHSELNLSSLELGDSALYFCASSPEGGTSGDGDTQYFGPGTRLTVL.

The chain is built from TRBV6-6 and TRBJ2-7; 8 bases agree with TRBD1. The CDR3 has 14 residues. Looked up from germline, CDR1 is MNHNY and CDR2 is SVGAGI (reference sequence). The V segment lost 6 bases and the J segment 7 bases; nucleotides outside the gene matches: 11. This CDR3 reads CASSRGQAQGEQYF. CDR3 DNA: TGTGCCAGCAGCCGGGGACAGGCCCAAGGAGAGCAGTACTTC.

The chain is built from TRBV5-1 and TRBJ2-7, with no clear D. The CDR3 has 14 amino acids. Trimming left V 2 bases short and J 2 bases short, with 11 bases between. Germline V gene lookup returns CDR1 SGHRS and CDR2 YFSETQ. The CDR3 spells CASSFYTFAYEQYF. The CDR3 coding sequence is TGCGCCAGCAGCTTTTACACCTTTGCCTACGAGCAGTACTTC.

This clone has only a few counts. The gene calls are TRBV7-2 and TRBJ2-7, with 10 bases lining up with TRBD1. V lost 6 bases to trimming and J lost 2 bases; unmatched junction nucleotides: 7. The CDR3 is 15 amino acids. Germline CDR1 SGHTA, CDR2 FQGNSA. CDR3: CASRGGTGDPYEQYF. CDR3 sequence (DNA): TGTGCCAGCAGGGGGGGGACAGGGGATCCCTACGAGCAGTACTTC.

The CDR3 loop reads CASSLLAGVADTQYF. DNA for the CDR3: TGCGCCAGCAGCTTACTAGCGGGAGTTGCAGATACGCAGTATTTT. The rearrangement joins TRBV5-1 to TRBJ2-3; 11 nucleotides align to TRBD2. Germline CDR1 reads SGHRS; CDR2 reads YFSETQ. The CDR3 sequence is 15 residues long. V was clipped by 2 bases and J by 4 bases; unmatched bases: 3.

The chain carries TRBV28 and TRBJ2-7, with D tentatively TRBD1 (7 bases). The germline V gene has CDR1 MDHEN and CDR2 SYDVKM. This CDR3 is built from 12 residues. CDR3 sequence reads: CAWQGGSYEQYF. The CDR3 DNA reads TGTGCGTGGCAGGGGGGCTCCTACGAGCAGTACTTC.

Comment on this clone: A read error may account for a junction end that differs from germline. The V gene is TRBV6-5, the J gene TRBJ2-7; D not certain. The CDR3 length is 9 residues. From germline, CDR1 is MNHEY and CDR2 SVGAGI. The CDR3 loop is CASSYGVFF. Written as DNA, the CDR3 is TGTGCCAGCAGTTACGGGGTTTTCTTC.

This chain uses TRBV7-9 with TRBJ2-7, with D tentatively TRBD1 (5 bases). The V end lost 6 bases, the J end lost 0 bases, and 18 bases lay between the germline ends. CDR3 length: 16 residues. In germline, CDR1 is SEHNR, CDR2 FQNEAQ (reference sequence). CDR3 residues: CASRRTDSDSSYEQYF. CDR3 coding DNA: TGTGCCAGCAGACGAACCGACAGTGATTCCTCCTACGAGCAGTACTTC. The entire variable domain, with the rest obtained from reference TRBV7-9 and TRBJ2-7, is as follows: DTGVSQNPRHKITKRGQNVTFRCDPISEHNRLYWYRQTLGQGPEFLTYFQNEAQLEKSRLLSDRFSAERPKGSFSTLEIQRTEQGDSAMYLCASRRTDSDSSYEQYFGPGTRLTVT.

V is TRBV7-2 and J is TRBJ2-5, with 14 bases matching TRBD2. Germline V gives CDR1 SGHTA, CDR2 FQGNSA. V lost 4 bases to trimming and J lost 7 bases; unmatched junction nucleotides: 8. This CDR3 is 16 amino acids long. CDR3 residues: CASSSGTSGRLGTQYF. In DNA form, the CDR3 reads TGTGCCAGCAGCTCCGGGACTAGCGGGAGACTAGGGACCCAGTACTTC.

V is TRBV4-2 and J is TRBJ1-4, with D unclear. V lost 1 base and J lost 5, with 17 bases in between. The CDR3 sequence is 17 residues long. Germline-derived CDR1 and CDR2 are LGHNA and YNFKEQ. The CDR3 loop is CASSQGRSEASNEKLFF. The CDR3 DNA reads as TGTGCCAGCAGCCAAGGTCGATCCGAGGCGAGCAATGAAAAACTGTTTTTT.

The chain joins TRBV7-2 to TRBJ2-7; the D gene is possibly TRBD2 (5 bases). Trimming shortened V by 1 base and J by 2 bases, and 12 bases separated the two germline ends. This CDR3 has 15 residues. Germline V gene lookup returns CDR1 SGHTA and CDR2 FQGNSA. DNA for the CDR3: TGTGCCAGCAGCTTAGGGGCCGGTAGCGCCTACGAGCAGTACTTC. Protein sequence: CASSLGAGSAYEQYF.

The V and J genes are TRBV19 and TRBJ1-1; TRBD1 aligns across 7 bases. This CDR3 comprises 15 residues. V was clipped by 5 bases and J by 0 bases; unmatched bases: 6. Per germline, CDR1 LNHDA and CDR2 SQIVND (reference sequence). CDR3 amino acids: CASSSPTGLNTEAFF. CDR3 DNA sequence: TGTGCCAGTAGTTCCCCGACAGGGCTGAACACTGAAGCTTTCTTT.